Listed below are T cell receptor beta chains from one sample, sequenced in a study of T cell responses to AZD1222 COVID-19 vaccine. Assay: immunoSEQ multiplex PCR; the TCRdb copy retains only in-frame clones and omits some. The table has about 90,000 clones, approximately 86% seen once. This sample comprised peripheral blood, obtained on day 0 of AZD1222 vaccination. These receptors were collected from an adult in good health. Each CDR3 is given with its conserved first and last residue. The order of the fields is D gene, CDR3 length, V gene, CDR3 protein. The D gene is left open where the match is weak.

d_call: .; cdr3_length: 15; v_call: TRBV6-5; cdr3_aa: CASSFSMTNTDTQYF
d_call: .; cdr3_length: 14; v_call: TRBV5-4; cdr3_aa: CASSLSHGDYEQYF
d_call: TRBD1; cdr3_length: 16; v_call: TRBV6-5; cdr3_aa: CASSWTGKLANSPLHF
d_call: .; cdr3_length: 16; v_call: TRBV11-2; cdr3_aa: CASSLGGPSGGYGYTF
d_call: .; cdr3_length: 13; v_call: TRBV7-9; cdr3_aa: CASSLDQNTEAFF
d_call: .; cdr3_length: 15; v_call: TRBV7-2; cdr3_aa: CASSSQWGRGEKLFF
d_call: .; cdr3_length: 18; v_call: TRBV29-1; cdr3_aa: CSAKEGQGHLAGLYEQYF
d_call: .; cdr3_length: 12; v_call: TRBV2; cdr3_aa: CASSEVGYEQYF
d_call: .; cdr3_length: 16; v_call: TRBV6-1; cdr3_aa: CASSARDNHFAETQYF
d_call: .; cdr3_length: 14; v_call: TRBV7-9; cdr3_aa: CASGEVLRNTEAFF
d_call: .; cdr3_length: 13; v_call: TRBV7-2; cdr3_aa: CASSWDESYGYTF
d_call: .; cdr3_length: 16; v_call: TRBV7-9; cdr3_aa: CASSLAPGPSGNTIYF
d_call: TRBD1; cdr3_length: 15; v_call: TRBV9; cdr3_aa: CASSVAGQGVGEQYF
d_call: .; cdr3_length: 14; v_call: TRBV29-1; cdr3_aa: CSVLERFPSYEQYF
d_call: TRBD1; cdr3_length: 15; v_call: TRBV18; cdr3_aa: CASSAGTGGSYEQYF
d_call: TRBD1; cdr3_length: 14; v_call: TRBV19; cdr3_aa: CASSIRQGYTEAFF
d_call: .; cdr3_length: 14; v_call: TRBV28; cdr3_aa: CASSPWGRGEKLFF
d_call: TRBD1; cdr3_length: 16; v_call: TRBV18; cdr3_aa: CASSESGTGVSYEQYF
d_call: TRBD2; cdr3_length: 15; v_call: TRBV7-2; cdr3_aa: CASSAASGIGNEQFF
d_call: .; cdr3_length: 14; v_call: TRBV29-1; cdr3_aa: CSVATTVLGEKLFF
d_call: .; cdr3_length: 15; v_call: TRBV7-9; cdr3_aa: CASSLFPDRRNGYTF
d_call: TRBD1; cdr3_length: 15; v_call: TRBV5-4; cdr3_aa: CASSRDRERYNEQFF
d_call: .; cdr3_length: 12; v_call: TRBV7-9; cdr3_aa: CASSSRGTEAFF
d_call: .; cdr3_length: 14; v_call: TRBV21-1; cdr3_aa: CASSIQGDNQPQHF
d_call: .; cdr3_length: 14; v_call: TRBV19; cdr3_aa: CASSIWTVNTEAFF
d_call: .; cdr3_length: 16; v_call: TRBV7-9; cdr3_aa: CASSFLGGAKTGELFF
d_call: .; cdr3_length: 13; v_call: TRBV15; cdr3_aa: CATSRDRRGEAFF
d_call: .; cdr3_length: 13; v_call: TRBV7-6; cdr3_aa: CASSLAVPGELFF
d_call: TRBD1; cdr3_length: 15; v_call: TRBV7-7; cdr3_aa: CASGEGARSSEKLFF
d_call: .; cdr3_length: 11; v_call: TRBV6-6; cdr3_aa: CASRAGWEQYF
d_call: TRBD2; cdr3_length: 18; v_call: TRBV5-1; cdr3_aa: CASSLGLAGAGLEETQYF
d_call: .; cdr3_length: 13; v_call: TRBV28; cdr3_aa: CASSTGTSFGYTF
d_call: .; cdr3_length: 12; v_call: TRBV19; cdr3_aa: CASSIGSPGYTF
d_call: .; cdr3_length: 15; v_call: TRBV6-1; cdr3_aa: CASSEAGLPSYGYTF
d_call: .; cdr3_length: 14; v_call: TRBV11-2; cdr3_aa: CASSLGDGPYEQYF
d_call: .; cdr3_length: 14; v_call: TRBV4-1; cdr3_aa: CASSQAGVRNEQFF
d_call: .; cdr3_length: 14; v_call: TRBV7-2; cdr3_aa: CASSLAIAVDEQFF
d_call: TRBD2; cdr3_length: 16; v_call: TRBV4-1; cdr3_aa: CASSQEPAGGHKGQFF
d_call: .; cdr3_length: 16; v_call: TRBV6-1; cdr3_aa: CASSETSRSGDTEAFF
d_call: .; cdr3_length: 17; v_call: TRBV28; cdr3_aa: CASIPRTGRTVNYGYTF
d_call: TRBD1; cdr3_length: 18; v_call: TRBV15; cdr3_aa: CATSSEWTGPSGANVLTF
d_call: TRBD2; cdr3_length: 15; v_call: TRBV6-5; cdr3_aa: CASGWTSGSADTQYF
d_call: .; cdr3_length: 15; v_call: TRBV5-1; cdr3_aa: CASSFRALNTGELFF
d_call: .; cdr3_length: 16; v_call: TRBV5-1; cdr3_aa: CASSLDSGLNNSPLHF
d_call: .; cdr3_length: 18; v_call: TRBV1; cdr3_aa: CTSSQSRREGHEHRGAVF
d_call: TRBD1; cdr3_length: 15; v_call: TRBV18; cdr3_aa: CASSLDRDSTGELFF
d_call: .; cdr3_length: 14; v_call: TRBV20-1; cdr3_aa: CSASHQATNEKLFF
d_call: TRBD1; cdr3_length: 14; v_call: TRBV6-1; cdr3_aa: CASSDLTGSFGYTF
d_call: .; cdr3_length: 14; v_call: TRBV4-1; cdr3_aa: CASSQSPSSYEQYF
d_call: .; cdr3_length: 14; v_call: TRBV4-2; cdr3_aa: CASSLGHGNTEAFF
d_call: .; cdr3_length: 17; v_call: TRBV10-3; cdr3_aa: CAISVMDSGTNTGELFF
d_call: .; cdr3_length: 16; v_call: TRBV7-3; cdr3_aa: CASSSPRGGNTGELFF
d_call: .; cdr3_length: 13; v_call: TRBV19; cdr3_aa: CASRDLGAGELFF
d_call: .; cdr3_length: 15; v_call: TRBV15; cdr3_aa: CATSRDPGRSETQYF
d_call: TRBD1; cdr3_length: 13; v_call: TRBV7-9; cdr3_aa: CASSVQGAETQYF
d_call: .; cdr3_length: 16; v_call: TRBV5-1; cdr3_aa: CASSLSGDPQFSPLHF
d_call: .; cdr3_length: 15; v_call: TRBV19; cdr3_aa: CASSIDRRNTGELFF
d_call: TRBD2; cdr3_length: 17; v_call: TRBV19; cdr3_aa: CASTPTSGSPSSYEQYF
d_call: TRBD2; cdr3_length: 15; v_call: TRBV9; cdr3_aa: CASSSRLAGVGEQYF